Listed here are 17 T cell receptor beta chains from one sample, sequenced in a study of siplizumab effects on memory and regulatory T cells. Method: immunoSEQ multiplex PCR; TCRdb's copy keeps in-frame clones and lacks some. This sample yields about 100,000 clones, of which more than 90% are seen a single time; about 2.6% belongs to the top ten. Sequencing was carried out using CD4+ T cells sorted from blood. The receptors stem from a human donor in good health. Some clones in this sample may be carry-over from other donors' samples.

The rearrangement joins TRBV19 to TRBJ1-1, with D possibly being TRBD1 (5 bases). Between the trimmed V and J ends, which lost 4 bases and 4 bases, there was a span of 10 bases. The CDR3 contains 13 residues. From germline, CDR1 is LNHDA and CDR2 SQIVND (reference sequence). The CDR3 spells CASSTGLTTEAFF. The CDR3 nucleotides are TGTGCCAGTAGTACAGGGTTGACCACTGAAGCTTTCTTT.

This clone was recorded once. The gene calls are TRBV18 and TRBJ1-1, with 9 bases aligning to TRBD1. CDR1 KGHSH and CDR2 LQKENI come from the germline V gene. The CDR3 has 16 residues. With 3 bases clipped from V and 3 bases from J, the junction kept 8 bases outside the gene matches. The CDR3 loop is CASSPRQQGADTEAFF. Here the CDR3 DNA reads TGTGCCAGCTCACCTCGCCAACAGGGGGCAGACACTGAAGCTTTCTTT.

The V and J genes are TRBV7-3 and TRBJ2-1, with 7 bases that match TRBD2. Trimming cost V 5 bases and J 5 bases; bases outside gene matches: 6. Germline CDR1 is SGHTA and CDR2 is FQGTGA. The CDR3 loop spans 14 amino acids. The CDR3 spells CASSTGGVDNEQFF. CDR3 DNA: TGTGCCAGCAGCACGGGAGGTGTGGACAATGAGCAGTTCTTC.

The gene calls are TRBV2 and TRBJ2-7; perhaps TRBD1 as D (5 bases). The V gene lost 3 bases and the J gene lost 0 bases, with 12 bases spanning the gap. CDR1 is SNHLY and CDR2 is FYNNEI in the germline V gene. This CDR3 contains 15 residues. CDR3 DNA sequence: TGTGCCAGCAGTGACGCACAGGTTCGCTCCTACGAGCAGTACTTC. It encodes CASSDAQVRSYEQYF.

This chain uses TRBV6-5 with TRBJ2-2; 9 nucleotides match TRBD1. Germline CDR1 MNHEY, CDR2 SVGAGI. This CDR3 comprises 15 residues. V was clipped by 4 bases and J by 4 bases; unmatched bases: 4. This CDR3 reads CASSSTGGVTGELFF. CDR3 nucleotide sequence: TGTGCCAGCAGTTCCACAGGGGGCGTCACCGGGGAGCTGTTTTTT.

The rearrangement links TRBV6-6 to TRBJ1-1, with unresolved D. The CDR3 extends over 16 amino acids. The germline gives CDR1 MNHNY, CDR2 SVGAGI (reference sequence). V lost 4 bases, J lost 2 bases, and 17 bases lay in between. The DNA of the CDR3 is TGTGCCAGCAGTTTTCCTCGCCAACATAGAAACACTGAAGCTTTCTTT. It translates to CASSFPRQHRNTEAFF.

The chain has TRBV21-1 and TRBJ1-5; the table's D call TRBD1 went unverified against the DNA. TRBV21-1 is listed as a pseudogene. CDR3 length equals 18 residues. The CDR3 protein is CASSLLPVDREGNQPQHF. The DNA of the CDR3 is TGTGCCAGCAGCCTCCTACCCGTCGACAGGGAAGGCAATCAGCCCCAGCATTTT.

The chain couples TRBV7-8 to TRBJ2-2, with 14 bases lining up with TRBD2. The CDR3 is 19 residues long. The germline V gene has CDR1 SGHVS and CDR2 FQNEAQ. Germline trimming cut 7 bases from V and 4 bases from J; bases unmatched to any gene: 14. In nucleotides, the CDR3 is TGTGCCAGCACTGGTACGGGACTAGCGGGAGTCTGGGGCACCGGGGAGCTGTTTTTT. It codes for CASTGTGLAGVWGTGELFF. Combining the CDR3 with reference TRBV7-8 and TRBJ2-2 gives the whole variable domain GAGVSQSPRYKVAKRGQDVALRCDPISGHVSLFWYQQALGQGPEFLTYFQNEAQLDKSGLPSDRFFAERPEGSVSTLKIQRTQQEDSAVYLCASTGTGLAGVWGTGELFFGEGSRLTVL.

The V and J genes are TRBV19 and TRBJ2-3; no clear D gene. Trimming pared 5 bases from V and 2 bases from J, leaving 5 bases between. This CDR3 comprises 12 residues. Germline V gives CDR1 LNHDA, CDR2 SQIVND (reference sequence). CDR3 loop: CASSRLTDTQYF. The CDR3 DNA sequence: TGTGCCAGTAGTCGACTCACAGATACGCAGTATTTT.

The chain carries TRBV19 and TRBJ2-3; no clear D. Germline values: CDR1 LNHDA, CDR2 SQIVND (reference sequence). The CDR3 spans 14 residues. V lost 3 bases and J lost 0, with 7 bases in between. As DNA, the CDR3 is TGTGCCAGTAGTATTCGTGGAAGCACAGATACGCAGTATTTT. Amino acid sequence: CASSIRGSTDTQYF.

The chain is built from TRBV14 and TRBJ2-5, with TRBD1 as a possible D gene (6 bases). The DNA end lines up better with TRBJ2-7; the J call may be wrong. Germline CDR1 SGHDN, CDR2 FVKESK. This CDR3 has 15 residues. This chain's CDR3 is CASSQGWTDRYEQYF. CDR3 bases: TGTGCCAGCAGCCAAGGGTGGACAGATAGGTACGAGCAGTACTTC.

V and J are TRBV6-1 and TRBJ2-5, with 7 bases fitting TRBD2. The CDR3 sequence is 13 residues long. Germline V gene lookup returns CDR1 MNHNS and CDR2 SASEGT. J lost 11 bases, V lost 4 bases, and 10 bases had no gene match. This chain's CDR3 is CASSGWGEGEQYF. The DNA of the CDR3 is TGTGCCAGCAGTGGCTGGGGGGAGGGCGAACAGTACTTC.

The V and J genes are TRBV7-2 and TRBJ2-1; 8 positions match TRBD2. Germline CDR1 is SGHTA and CDR2 is FQGNSA. The V and J ends lost 5 bases and 10 bases, in that order; junction bases with no gene match: 7. This CDR3 is built from 13 residues. In DNA form, the CDR3 reads TGTGCCAGCAGCCGCACGACGGGAGGGGAGCAGTTCTTC. Its translation is CASSRTTGGEQFF.

The chain uses TRBV5-5 and TRBJ1-1; 9 positions agree with TRBD1. The CDR3 runs to 14 residues. Germline V gene lookup returns CDR1 SGHKS and CDR2 YYEKEE (reference sequence). Trimming cost V 6 bases and J 5 bases; bases outside gene matches: 8. Written as DNA, the CDR3 is TGTGCCAGCACCCTGACAGGGGGGGGAACTGAAGCTTTCTTT. Its translation is CASTLTGGGTEAFF.

V usage is TRBV7-9 and J usage is TRBJ2-5; the D is unclear. Germline V gene lookup returns CDR1 SEHNR and CDR2 FQNEAQ (reference sequence). V lost 4 bases and J lost 6, with 12 bases in between. The CDR3 is 13 residues long. The DNA for the CDR3 is TGTGCCAGCAGCTCTCCCCCTTCTCAGACCCAGTACTTC. Translating gives CASSSPPSQTQYF.

J is TRBJ2-3 and V is TRBV5-1, with D perhaps being TRBD1 or TRBD2 (5 bases each). Per germline, CDR1 SGHRS and CDR2 YFSETQ. V lost 0 bases to trimming and J lost 2 bases, with 13 bases between them. The CDR3 runs 16 residues. The DNA for the CDR3 is TGCGCCAGCAGCTTGGTGGGGACCGACCTCACAGATACGCAGTATTTT. It is translated as CASSLVGTDLTDTQYF.

This chain connects TRBV7-9 to TRBJ2-3, with 14 bases identical to TRBD2. Germline CDR1 SEHNR, CDR2 FQNEAQ (reference sequence). The CDR3 contains 17 residues. With 5 bases clipped from V and 2 bases from J, the junction kept 6 bases outside the gene matches. For the CDR3, the DNA is TGTGCCAGCAGCGGCGGGGGACTAGCGGGAGTCACAGATACGCAGTATTTT. It yields the protein CASSGGGLAGVTDTQYF.